This T cell receptor (beta chain) was obtained from a study of blood T cell repertoires in COVID-19. CDR3 length: 15 residues. Germline V gene lookup returns CDR1 WSHSY and CDR2 SAAADI. V was clipped by 5 bases and J by 3 bases; unmatched bases: 10. The assay was immunoSEQ multiplex PCR, and TCRdb's table has in-frame clones only and misses some. The sample has some 260,000 clones; nearly 90% are singletons. The chain links TRBV10-2 to TRBJ2-7; 7 nucleotides line up with TRBD1. The TCR was taken from a woman aged 40 to 50 who had recovered from COVID-19. The sequenced sample was peripheral blood. The CDR3 sequence is CASSISTGSGYEQYF. In DNA form, the CDR3 reads TGCGCCAGCAGTATCTCGACAGGGTCGGGCTACGAGCAGTACTTC.